This TCR beta chain was identified in a study of blood T cell repertoires in COVID-19. Trimming at V came to 6 bases and at J to 5 bases, leaving 10 bases not matched to a gene. Germline CDR1 and CDR2: LGHDT and YNNKEL (reference sequence). The CDR3 extends over 16 amino acids. Authors' processing steps: The assay estimated nucleated cells by amplifying reference gene primers. The method was immunoSEQ multiplex PCR; TCRdb's version includes in-frame clones alone and lacks a portion of them. The DNA gave D and trimming, while V, J and clone size come from that table. The data hold 55,000 to 80,000 clones, with around nine tenths observed a single time.

This clonotype originated in a man between 70 and 80 years old with acute or convalescent COVID-19. The rearrangement joins TRBV3-1 (or the pseudogene TRBV3-2) to TRBJ1-5; 10 bases fit TRBD1. Source material: peripheral blood. CDR3 sequence: CASSKSGTGAYQPQHF. CDR3 nucleotides: TGTGCCAGCAGTAAATCCGGGACAGGGGCCTATCAGCCCCAGCATTTT.